A single sample gave rise to the 30 T cell receptor beta chains below, sequenced in a study of blood T cell repertoires in COVID-19. Clones were read by immunoSEQ multiplex PCR, and TCRdb kept only the in-frame ones, dropping some. Seen here are around 56,000 clones, less than 75% observed once, and the top ten hold more than 15%. Sequencing used peripheral blood. Every receptor here comes from a woman in her forties or fifties with active or convalescent COVID-19.

The genes are TRBV18 and TRBJ1-1; perhaps TRBD1 as D (6 bases). The length of the CDR3 is 13 residues. Trimming pared 5 bases from V and 3 bases from J, leaving 10 bases between. The germline V gene has CDR1 KGHSH and CDR2 LQKENI. The CDR3 is CASSSNRDTEAFF. The CDR3 DNA follows: TGTGCCAGCTCATCCAACAGGGACACTGAAGCTTTCTTT.

V gene TRBV11-2 combines with J gene TRBJ2-1, with no clear D. The CDR3 has 15 amino acids. V dropped 0 bases and J dropped 9 bases, with 15 bases sitting between them. The germline V gene has CDR1 SGHAT and CDR2 FQNNGV. CDR3 sequence: CASSLDRVTVSEQFF. The CDR3 region has the DNA TGTGCCAGCAGCTTAGATCGGGTCACGGTGAGTGAGCAGTTCTTC.

The V and J genes are TRBV9 and TRBJ2-2, with TRBD1 identical over 9 bases. Looked up from germline, CDR1 is SGDLS and CDR2 is YYNGEE. Trimming cost V 0 bases and J 2 bases; bases outside gene matches: 5. The CDR3 covers 17 residues. The CDR3 protein is CASSVGGTGINTGELFF. CDR3 in DNA: TGTGCCAGCAGCGTAGGTGGGACAGGGATTAACACCGGGGAGCTGTTTTTT. Drawing the rest from reference TRBV9 and TRBJ2-2, the complete variable domain is DSGVTQTPKHLITATGQRVTLRCSPRSGDLSVYWYQQSLDQGLQFLIQYYNGEERAKGNILERFSAQQFPDLHSELNLSSLELGDSALYFCASSVGGTGINTGELFFGEGSRLTVL.

The chain is built from TRBV10-3 and TRBJ1-2; no firm D call. The V and J ends lost 10 bases and 5 bases respectively, with 23 bases between them. Germline values: CDR1 ENHRY, CDR2 SYGVKD. The CDR3 is 15 amino acids. CDR3 protein: CATPQVWRRVYGYTF. The CDR3 DNA reads TGTGCCACCCCCCAGGTTTGGAGGAGGGTGTATGGCTACACCTTC.

This clone was detected only a few times. The CDR3 DNA reads TGTGCCAGCAGTCCCCGGACAGGGATGCTCGCCTACGAGCAGTACTTC. As protein: CASSPRTGMLAYEQYF. The chain joins TRBV6-6 to TRBJ2-7, with TRBD1 identical over 8 bases. The CDR3 is 16 amino acids. V shed 5 bases and J 2 bases; nucleotides not matched to a gene: 11. The V gene's germline CDR1 is MNHNY and CDR2 SVGAGI (reference sequence).

This clone was detected only once. The chain employs TRBV6-5 and TRBJ1-5; 8 nucleotides line up with TRBD1. The CDR3 covers 13 residues. Losses at the gene ends were 6 bases for V and 7 bases for J; bases not matched to a gene: 5. Germline CDR1 is MNHEY and CDR2 is SVGAGI. For the CDR3, the DNA is TGTGCCAGCAGCGGTTGGACAGGGCAGCCCCAGCATTTT. Amino acid sequence: CASSGWTGQPQHF.

V and J are TRBV15 and TRBJ2-5, with TRBD1 identical over 10 bases. The CDR3 covers 19 residues. Germline V gene lookup returns CDR1 LNHNV and CDR2 YYDKDF (reference sequence). V was pared by 2 bases and J by 1 base, with 13 bases of the junction left unmatched. The CDR3 DNA reads as TGTGCCACCAGCAGAATCAGACCGGGACAGGGGAGGGCCCAAGAGACCCAGTACTTC. Its protein product is CATSRIRPGQGRAQETQYF.

The chain uses TRBV18 and TRBJ2-6; 13 bases agree with TRBD2. Per the germline V gene, CDR1 is KGHSH and CDR2 is LQKENI. The CDR3 has 17 amino acids. V lost 2 bases and J lost 3; bases outside the gene matches: 1. The CDR3 DNA reads TGTGCCAGCTCACCAACTAGCGGGAGGGATGGGGCCAACGTCCTGACTTTC. Translation gives CASSPTSGRDGANVLTF.

This chain uses TRBV30 with TRBJ2-7; the match to TRBD1 covers 8 bases. V lost 0 bases, J lost 6 bases, and 4 bases stayed unmatched. There are 13 residues in the CDR3. Per germline, CDR1 GTSNPN and CDR2 SVGIG (reference sequence). The CDR3 DNA sequence: TGTGCCTGGAGTGTAATCAGGGGGCGCGAGCAGTACTTC. As protein: CAWSVIRGREQYF. The variable domain in full, with the rest retrieved from reference TRBV30 and TRBJ2-7, is SQTIHQWPATLVQPVGSPLSLECTVEGTSNPNLYWYRQAAGRGLQLLFYSVGIGQISSEVPQNLSASRPQDRQFILSSKKLLLSDSGFYLCAWSVIRGREQYFGPGTRLTVT.

The chain carries TRBV5-1 and TRBJ1-6, with 9 bases lining up with TRBD1. The CDR3 length is 14 residues. V was pared by 2 bases and J by 8 bases, with 2 bases of the junction left unmatched. Germline V gene data show CDR1 as SGHRS and CDR2 as YFSETQ. This chain's CDR3 is CASSLQGADSPLHF. The CDR3 bases are TGCGCCAGCAGCTTACAGGGGGCGGATTCACCCCTCCACTTT.

The table lists this clone with a few counts. The chain is built from TRBV30 and TRBJ1-3; no clear D gene. Trimming took off 0 bases at V and 4 bases at J, with 7 bases between the two ends. In germline, CDR1 is GTSNPN, CDR2 SVGIG (reference sequence). This CDR3 contains 13 residues. CDR3 in amino acids: CAWSVVRGNTIYF. The CDR3, as DNA: TGTGCCTGGAGTGTCGTCAGGGGAAACACCATATATTTT.

This chain uses TRBV18 with TRBJ1-2, with a tentative D call TRBD1 (6 bases). Trimming left V 5 bases short and J 0 bases short, with 7 bases between. Germline values: CDR1 KGHSH, CDR2 LQKENI. The CDR3 spans 13 residues. The CDR3 region has the DNA TGTGCCAGCTCAGAGGGGGCTAACTATGGCTACACCTTC. This sequence encodes CASSEGANYGYTF.

The chain has TRBV27 and TRBJ2-1; 9 positions match TRBD2. This CDR3 has 15 residues. Germline CDR1 MNHEY, CDR2 SMNVEV (reference sequence). V shed 2 bases, J shed 5 bases, and the junction held 4 bases outside the gene matches. CDR3: CASSLVGTSHNEQFF. The CDR3 coding sequence is TGTGCCAGCAGTTTAGTGGGGACTAGCCACAATGAGCAGTTCTTC.

This clone was observed a few times. This chain uses TRBV9 with TRBJ2-1; 8 bases agree with TRBD2. Looked up from germline, CDR1 is SGDLS and CDR2 is YYNGEE. V gave up 4 bases and J gave up 4 bases; unmatched junction bases: 7. This CDR3 is built from 15 residues. The CDR3 sequence is CASSLSGSGYNEQFF. The CDR3 nucleotides are TGTGCCAGCAGCCTAAGCGGGAGTGGGTACAATGAGCAGTTCTTC.

This clone was detected ten times or more. The identical CDR3 is also encoded by other nucleotide sequences in the sample. The chain couples TRBV3-1 (or the pseudogene TRBV3-2) to TRBJ1-2; 7 bases agree with TRBD1. Germline loops: CDR1 LGHDT, CDR2 YNNKEL (reference sequence). This CDR3 region has 14 residues. Unmatched junction bases numbered 2, after V lost 4 bases and J lost 0 bases. CDR3 DNA: TGTGCCAGCAGCCCTGACAGGGCTAACTATGGCTACACCTTC. Amino acids: CASSPDRANYGYTF.

The count of this clone is one. This chain joins TRBV7-8 and TRBJ2-5; 11 bases are a match to TRBD2. The germline gives CDR1 SGHVS, CDR2 FQNEAQ. V was pared by 5 bases and J by 5 bases, with 10 bases of the junction left unmatched. The CDR3 extends over 16 amino acids. This CDR3 is CASSDRLAGIRETQYF. The CDR3 bases are TGTGCCAGCAGCGACAGACTAGCGGGAATTAGGGAGACCCAGTACTTC. Variable domain in full (rest from reference TRBV7-8 and TRBJ2-5): GAGVSQSPRYKVAKRGQDVALRCDPISGHVSLFWYQQALGQGPEFLTYFQNEAQLDKSGLPSDRFFAERPEGSVSTLKIQRTQQEDSAVYLCASSDRLAGIRETQYFGPGTRLLVL.

This clone came up a few times. The chain combines TRBV19 with TRBJ2-1, with 12 nucleotides matching TRBD1. The V gene end was trimmed by 4 bases and the J gene end by 6 bases; junction bases not matched to a gene: 4. The germline gives CDR1 LNHDA, CDR2 SQIVND (reference sequence). CDR3 length: 15 residues. CDR3 in amino acids: CASSKGTGGINEQFF. The DNA of the CDR3 is TGTGCCAGTAGTAAAGGGACAGGGGGCATCAATGAGCAGTTCTTC.

The rearrangement links TRBV7-9 to TRBJ1-2; TRBD1 matches 8 bases. Germline V gives CDR1 SEHNR, CDR2 FQNEAQ (reference sequence). The J segment lost 4 bases and the V segment lost 4 bases, leaving 11 bases of the junction unmatched. The CDR3 consists of 16 residues. DNA for the CDR3: TGTGCCAGCAGCTCCCCATTGGCAGGGGGCAGCTATGGCTACACCTTC. It translates to CASSSPLAGGSYGYTF.

This clone was recorded once. The chain has TRBV4-1 and TRBJ2-1, with D possibly being TRBD2 (5 bases). Trimming pared 3 bases from V and 2 bases from J, leaving 11 bases between. CDR3 size: 15 residues. Germline CDR1 reads MGHRA; CDR2 reads YSYEKL. Here the CDR3 DNA reads TGCGCCAGCAGCCACGCTAGCAGCCCCTACAATGAGCAGTTCTTC. It encodes CASSHASSPYNEQFF.

This chain links TRBV11-1 with TRBJ2-7; possible D gene TRBD2, 7 bases. CDR3 size: 16 residues. Germline values: CDR1 SGHAT, CDR2 FQDESV (reference sequence). Trimming stripped 2 bases from V and 1 base from J, with 15 bases between. The CDR3 region is CASSLRGGGRSYEQYF. In DNA form, the CDR3 reads TGTGCCAGCAGCTTAAGGGGAGGGGGGAGATCCTACGAGCAGTACTTC.

This chain uses TRBV23-1 with TRBJ1-5; D might be TRBD1 (5 bases). TRBV23-1 is identified as an open reading frame with a role that is uncertain. The CDR3 totals 16 residues. V lost 0 bases, J lost 7 bases, and 16 bases lay in between. DNA of the CDR3: TGCGCCAGCAGTCAATCCCTCGGGGGGGAAAACCAGCCCCAGCATTTT. It is translated as CASSQSLGGENQPQHF.

CDR3 sequence reads: CASISPGNTGELFF. The DNA for the CDR3 is TGTGCCAGCATAAGCCCAGGGAACACCGGGGAGCTGTTTTTT. The V gene is TRBV3-1 (or the pseudogene TRBV3-2), the J gene TRBJ2-2; D not resolved. The CDR3 contains 14 residues. V was pared by 7 bases and J by 1 base, with 10 bases between. CDR1 and CDR2 from the germline V gene are LGHDT and YNNKEL (reference sequence).

The chain carries TRBV10-1 and TRBJ1-4; no reliable D call. CDR3 length: 13 amino acids. V was pared by 7 bases and J by 0 bases, with 6 bases between. Germline V lookup: CDR1 WNHNN, CDR2 SYGVQD (reference sequence). Here the CDR3 DNA reads TGCGCCAGCAAGTTAGCAACTAATGAAAAACTGTTTTTT. Residues: CASKLATNEKLFF.

The CDR3 is CASSLANEQFF. The CDR3 DNA follows: TGTGCCAGCAGCTTAGCGAATGAGCAGTTCTTC. The V gene is TRBV11-2, the J gene TRBJ2-1, with D hard to call. V was shortened by 1 base and J by 7 bases, with 2 bases between the two germline ends. The CDR3 is made up of 11 amino acids. Per the germline V gene, CDR1 is SGHAT and CDR2 is FQNNGV.

The rearrangement joins TRBV20-1 to TRBJ2-2, with TRBD2 matching 8 bases. Germline lookup yields CDR1 DFQATT and CDR2 SNEGSKA (reference sequence). The ends lost 3 bases at V and 1 base at J; junction bases unmatched: 7. This CDR3 is built from 16 residues. The CDR3 DNA is TGCAGTGCTAGTCCACCCAGCGGGAGGAACACCGGGGAGCTGTTTTTT. This encodes CSASPPSGRNTGELFF.

The chain carries TRBV10-3 and TRBJ1-2; TRBD1 agrees at 9 bases. Germline V gives CDR1 ENHRY, CDR2 SYGVKD. CDR3 length equals 15 residues. J was trimmed by 0 bases and V by 4 bases; bases with no gene match: 3. CDR3 sequence: CAISGDRGSNYGYTF. The DNA of the CDR3 is TGTGCCATCAGTGGAGACAGGGGGTCTAACTATGGCTACACCTTC.

This clone has only a few counts. The chain uses TRBV27 and TRBJ1-6; D might be TRBD1 (5 bases). The CDR3 contains 15 residues. Germline V gene lookup returns CDR1 MNHEY and CDR2 SMNVEV (reference sequence). V lost 2 bases to trimming and J lost 10 bases, with 15 bases between them. The CDR3 DNA follows: TGTGCCAGCAGTTTAGGGGCAGGTATTGACTCACCCCTCCACTTT. As protein: CASSLGAGIDSPLHF.

The chain has TRBV18 and TRBJ2-2; D is undetermined. The CDR3 sequence is 12 residues long. Trimming removed 8 bases from V and 7 bases from J, with 11 bases in between. CDR1 is KGHSH, CDR2 LQKENI, per germline. The CDR3: CASPISGGELFF. The CDR3 coding sequence is TGTGCCAGCCCTATTTCCGGCGGGGAGCTGTTTTTT.

The rearrangement joins TRBV19 to TRBJ2-1; 10 nucleotides match TRBD2. CDR1 is LNHDA and CDR2 is SQIVND in the germline V gene (reference sequence). CDR3 size: 15 residues. The J segment lost 3 bases and the V segment lost 7 bases, leaving 6 bases of the junction unmatched. This chain's CDR3 is CASNPGLALYNEQFF. Written as DNA, the CDR3 is TGTGCCAGTAACCCGGGACTAGCGCTCTACAATGAGCAGTTCTTC.

The CDR3 region is CASLFSTEAFF. In DNA, the CDR3 is TGTGCCTCACTTTTTTCAACTGAAGCTTTCTTT. The chain has TRBV19 and TRBJ1-1; the D is unclear. The CDR3 extends over 11 amino acids. The germline CDR1 and CDR2 sequences are LNHDA and SQIVND (reference sequence). The V gene lost 11 bases and the J gene lost 5 bases, with 12 bases spanning the gap.